Described below is a single T cell receptor (beta chain) sequence and its context. Other DNA sequences in this specimen translate into the identical CDR3. The data were taken from a study of cytomegalovirus exposure and HLA in healthy donors. For the study at large: T cells numbering around 190 million yielded approximately 120 million unique TCR beta sequences in an earlier analysis. HLA-typed donors contributed approximately 92 million unique TCRs, which were held in an early data release.

V shed 1 base and J shed 1 base, with 2 bases lying between them. Germline CDR1 is GTSNPN and CDR2 is SVGIG (reference sequence). This CDR3 contains 11 residues. The PCR ran on 60 Vbeta and 13 Jbeta primers. TCRdb keeps only in-frame clones here, not all; method: immunoSEQ multiplex PCR. The sample holds hundreds of thousands of clones, roughly 89% seen once. J is TRBJ2-7 and V is TRBV30; D remains unclear. The origin of this receptor is a woman younger than 35 in good health and CMV-seronegative. Input material: PBMCs. Here the CDR3 DNA reads TGTGCCTGGAGTGCTTCCTACGAGCAGTACTTC. Protein sequence: CAWSASYEQYF.